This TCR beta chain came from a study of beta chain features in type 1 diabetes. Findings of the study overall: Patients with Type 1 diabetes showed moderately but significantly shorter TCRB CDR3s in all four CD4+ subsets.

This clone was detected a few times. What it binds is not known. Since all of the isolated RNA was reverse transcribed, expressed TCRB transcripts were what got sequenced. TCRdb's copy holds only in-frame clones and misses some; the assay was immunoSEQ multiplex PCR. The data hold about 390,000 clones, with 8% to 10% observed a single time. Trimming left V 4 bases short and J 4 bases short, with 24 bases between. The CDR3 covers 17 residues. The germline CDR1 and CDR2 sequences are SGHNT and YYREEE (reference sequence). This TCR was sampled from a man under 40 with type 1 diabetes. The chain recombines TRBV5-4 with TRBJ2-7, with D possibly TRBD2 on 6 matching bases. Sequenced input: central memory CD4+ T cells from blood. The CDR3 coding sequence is TGTGCCAGCAGCCAGGGACTCCGCCGAACAACGCTTTACGAGCAGTACTTC. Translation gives CASSQGLRRTTLYEQYF.